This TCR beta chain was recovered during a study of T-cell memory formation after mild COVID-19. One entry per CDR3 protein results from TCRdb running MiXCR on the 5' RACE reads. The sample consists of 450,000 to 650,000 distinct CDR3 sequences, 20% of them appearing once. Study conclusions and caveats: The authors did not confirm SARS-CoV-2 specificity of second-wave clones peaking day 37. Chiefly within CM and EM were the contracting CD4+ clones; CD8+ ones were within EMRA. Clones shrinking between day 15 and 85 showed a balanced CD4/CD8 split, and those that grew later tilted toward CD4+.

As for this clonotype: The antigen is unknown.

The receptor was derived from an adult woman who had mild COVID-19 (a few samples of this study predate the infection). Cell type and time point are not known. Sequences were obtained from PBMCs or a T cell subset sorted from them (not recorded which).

CDR3 nucleotide sequence: TGCGCCAGCAGTTCTTTAGCGGGGGGCGGGGAGACCCAGTACTTC. Translation gives CASSSLAGGGETQYF. This chain joins TRBV4-1 and TRBJ2-5; 10 bases match TRBD2. This CDR3 is 15 amino acids long. The germline V gene has CDR1 MGHRA and CDR2 YSYEKL. V was pared by 6 bases and J by 5 bases, with 9 bases of the junction left unmatched.